These 6 T cell receptor beta chains were all obtained from the same sample, sequenced in a study of blood T cell repertoires in COVID-19. Sequencing used immunoSEQ multiplex PCR; TCRdb keeps in-frame clones, though not all of them. In the table there are roughly 84,000 clones, approximately 71% of which are singletons. Sequenced material: peripheral blood. These receptors all stem from a woman in her fifties or sixties with acute or convalescent COVID-19.

This clone was detected only a few times. The V gene is TRBV7-8, the J gene TRBJ1-2; D remains ambiguous. Trimming pared 1 base from V and 3 bases from J, leaving 9 bases between. The CDR3 runs 14 residues. The V gene's germline CDR1 is SGHVS and CDR2 FQNEAQ. CDR3 coding DNA: TGTGCCAGCAGCTTAGGTAGGCAGGACTATGGCTACACCTTC. This sequence encodes CASSLGRQDYGYTF.

This rearrangement joins TRBV12-3 or TRBV12-4 to TRBJ2-5; perhaps TRBD2 as D (5 bases). Trimming removed 7 bases at V and 2 bases at J, with 8 bases between. The CDR3 covers 12 residues. The CDR3: CASTSGQETQYF. In DNA form, the CDR3 reads TGTGCCAGCACCTCGGGGCAAGAGACCCAGTACTTC.

In this sample, this clone turned up once. The chain carries TRBV5-1 and TRBJ2-2; D is unclear. Germline loops: CDR1 SGHRS, CDR2 YFSETQ. Trimming removed 0 bases at V and 4 bases at J, with 10 bases between. The CDR3 is 15 amino acids. CDR3 coding DNA: TGCGCCAGCAGCTTGGAGACAACGTTCACCGGGGAGCTGTTTTTT. This gives the protein CASSLETTFTGELFF. Drawing the rest from reference TRBV5-1 and TRBJ2-2, the complete variable domain is KAGVTQTPRYLIKTRGQQVTLSCSPISGHRSVSWYQQTPGQGLQFLFEYFSETQRNKGNFPGRFSGRQFSNSRSEMNVSTLELGDSALYLCASSLETTFTGELFFGEGSRLTVL.

This clone was detected only once. The CDR3 region is CASEAPGLYEQYF. CDR3 bases: TGTGCCAGTGAGGCGCCAGGGCTCTACGAGCAGTACTTC. This chain connects TRBV6-5 to TRBJ2-7, with a weak D call TRBD1 (5 bases). Germline V gives CDR1 MNHEY, CDR2 SVGAGI. Deletions cut 9 bases from V and 3 bases from J, with 15 bases between. This CDR3 has 13 residues.

The chain uses TRBV6-5 and TRBJ2-1; 15 nucleotides match TRBD2. CDR3 size: 13 residues. Germline trimming cut 5 bases from V and 12 bases from J; bases unmatched to any gene: 2. Germline values: CDR1 MNHEY, CDR2 SVGAGI. CDR3 nucleotides: TGTGCCAGCAGTCCGGGACTAGCGGGAGGGCAGTTCTTC. This codes for CASSPGLAGGQFF.

The chain carries TRBV7-2 and TRBJ1-1; D not resolved. There are 13 residues in the CDR3. V lost 0 bases and J 11 bases, leaving 13 bases between the germline ends. CDR1 and CDR2 from the germline V gene are SGHTA and FQGNSA. CDR3 DNA: TGTGCCAGCAGCTTAGCGAACACGGGAGCGGCTTTCTTT. The encoded protein is CASSLANTGAAFF. Complete variable domain (other parts from reference TRBV7-2 and TRBJ1-1): GAGVSQSPSNKVTEKGKDVELRCDPISGHTALYWYRQSLGQGLEFLIYFQGNSAPDKSGLPSDRFSAERTGGSVSTLTIQRTQQEDSAVYLCASSLANTGAAFFGQGTRLTVV.